The 4 T cell receptor beta chains below all came from one sample that was sequenced in a study of blood T cells in healthy people across ages. For the second PCR, which ran for about 6 to 11 cycles, a sample-barcoded 5' primer and a J-beta primer mix were used. MiXCR, applied by TCRdb to the 5' RACE reads, yields one record per CDR3 protein. The sample yields more than 1,000,000 distinct CDR3 sequences, less than 25% seen once. The same sample was also used in a study of T cells of mothers and their children.

The sample comprised blood. The receptors shown here come from a girl aged 2 to 10 in good health.

This CDR3 reads CASSLGADKETQYF. The CDR3 DNA is TGTGCCAGCAGCTTGGGGGCCGACAAAGAGACCCAGTACTTC. The chain is built from TRBV5-6 and TRBJ2-7; D call uncertain. The J call is doubtful: the DNA matches TRBJ2-5 better. CDR3 length: 14 amino acids. CDR1 is SGHDT, CDR2 YYEEEE, per germline.

Remarks on this clonotype: One junction end disagrees with the germline gene, perhaps due to a read error. The genes are TRBV4-3 and TRBJ2-3, with 12 bases lining up with TRBD2. The CDR3 has 19 residues. From germline, CDR1 is LGHNA and CDR2 YSLEER. CDR3 sequence: CASSQESSSGGASTDPQYF. The CDR3, as DNA: TGCGCCAGCAGCCAAGAGTCATCTAGCGGGGGGGCTAGCACAGATCCGCAGTATTTT.

This clonotype occurred a few times. This sequence joins TRBV11-2 and TRBJ2-5, with D possibly being TRBD2 (5 bases). The CDR3 contains 12 residues. V lost 5 bases, J lost 7 bases, and 11 bases lay in between. Germline CDR1 and CDR2: SGHAT and FQNNGV. CDR3 coding DNA: TGTGCCAGCAGCGCAGAGGGTGGGACCCAGTACTTC. Protein: CASSAEGGTQYF. The variable domain in full, with the rest retrieved from reference TRBV11-2 and TRBJ2-5, is EAGVAQSPRYKIIEKRQSVAFWCNPISGHATLYWYQQILGQGPKLLIQFQNNGVVDDSQLPKDRFSAERLKGVDSTLKIQPAKLEDSAVYLCASSAEGGTQYFGPGTRLLVL.

The CDR3, as DNA: TGCGCCAGCAGCCAAGACGCGGGGTTAACTAGGGGCTACACCTTC. Translation: CASSQDAGLTRGYTF. The chain combines TRBV4-3 with TRBJ1-2; D remains ambiguous. V was pared by 0 bases and J by 8 bases, with 16 bases between. The CDR3 length is 15 residues. Germline lookup yields CDR1 LGHNA and CDR2 YSLEER.